This TCR beta chain was observed in a study of CD8 T cells in Susac syndrome. Findings and caveats of the study: TCR sequencing and HLA analysis covered a relatively small number of individuals.

For this clonotype: Its antigen is not identified.

In blood CD8+ and CD4+ T cells, TCR beta underwent sequencing. The TEMRA cells underwent FACS enrichment, while the CD8+ and CD4+ T cells underwent negative isolation. An input of about 0.5 to 1 ug of RNA was subjected to reverse transcription using random hexamers. With immunoSEQ multiplex PCR, TCR beta CDR3 was amplified across 54 Vbeta and 13 Jbeta. From the immunoSEQ multiplex PCR reads, TCRdb called clonotypes with MiXCR, one entry per CDR3 protein. The sample records about 210,000 distinct CDR3 sequences, 95% being singletons. The material sequenced was CD4+ T cells from PBMCs. The receptor was isolated from a human donor with multiple sclerosis.

This CDR3 is CASSSTPSSYNEQFF. The CDR3 DNA sequence: TGCGCCAGCAGCTCCACGCCTAGCTCCTACAATGAGCAGTTCTTC. This sequence joins TRBV5-1 and TRBJ2-1, with D unclear. This CDR3 is built from 15 residues. V was cut by 3 bases and J by 0 bases, with 10 bases left in between. Germline-derived CDR1 and CDR2 are SGHRS and YFSETQ.